The TCR beta chain under discussion was sequenced for a study of CD8 T cells in Susac syndrome. TEMRA cells were FACS-enriched, unlike CD8+ and CD4+ T cells, which were negatively isolated. RNA totalling 0.5 to 1 ug underwent reverse transcription with random hexamers. TCRdb passed the immunoSEQ multiplex PCR reads through MiXCR, listing each CDR3 protein once. The repertoire holds 150,000 to 190,000 distinct CDR3 sequences, 94% seen once, with around 0.21% in the top ten. Germline V gene sequence: CDR1 SGDLS, CDR2 YYNGEE. Trimming left V 3 bases short and J 5 bases short, with 7 bases between. This CDR3 comprises 12 residues.

The TCR comes from a human donor with multiple sclerosis. This sequence joins TRBV9 and TRBJ2-3; no firm D call. The material sequenced was CD8+ T cells from PBMCs. As DNA, the CDR3 is TGTGCCAGCAGCGAGACACTAGATACGCAGTATTTT. The encoded protein is CASSETLDTQYF.